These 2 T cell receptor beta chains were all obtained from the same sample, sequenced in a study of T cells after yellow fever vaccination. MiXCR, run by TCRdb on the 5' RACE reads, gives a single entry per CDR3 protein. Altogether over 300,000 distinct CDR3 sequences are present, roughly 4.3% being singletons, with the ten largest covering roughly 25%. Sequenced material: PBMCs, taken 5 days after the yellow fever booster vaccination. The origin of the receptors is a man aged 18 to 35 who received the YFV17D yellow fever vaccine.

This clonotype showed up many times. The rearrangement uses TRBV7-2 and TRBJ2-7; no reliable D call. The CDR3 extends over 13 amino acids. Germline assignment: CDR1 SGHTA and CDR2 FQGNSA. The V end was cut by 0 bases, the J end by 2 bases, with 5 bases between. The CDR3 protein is CASSLAGAYEQYV. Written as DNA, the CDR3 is TGTGCCAGCAGCTTAGCAGGTGCCTACGAGCAGTACGTC.

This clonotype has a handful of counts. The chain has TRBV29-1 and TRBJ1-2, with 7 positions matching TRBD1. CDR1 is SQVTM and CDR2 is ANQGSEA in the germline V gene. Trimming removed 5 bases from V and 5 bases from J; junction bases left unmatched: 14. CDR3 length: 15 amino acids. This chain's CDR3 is CSVMVTGLLRYGYTF. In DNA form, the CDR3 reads TGCAGCGTTATGGTGACAGGGCTTCTCCGGTATGGCTACACCTTC.